Given below is one TCR beta chain in context. The primer mix had 60 Vbeta and 13 Jbeta primers. Here immunoSEQ multiplex PCR was the method, and the copy in TCRdb shows in-frame clones only, minus some. The sample lists around 99,000 clones; around 73% were seen once. CDR1 and CDR2 (germline): GTSNPN, SVGIG (reference sequence). The CDR3 sequence is 12 residues long. The ends lost 3 bases at V and 9 bases at J; junction bases unmatched: 4. This sample is part of a study of cytomegalovirus exposure and HLA in healthy donors. J is TRBJ2-4 and V is TRBV30; 8 nucleotides agree with TRBD1. Source material: PBMCs. This receptor was identified in a man aged 25 to 40 in good health and CMV-seronegative. CDR3 in amino acids: CAWSAQGGIQYF. The CDR3 DNA is TGTGCCTGGAGCGCACAGGGGGGCATTCAGTACTTC.